These 16 T cell receptor beta chains came from one sample sequenced in a study of shared clonotypes between healthy human individuals. Cells designated naive CD8 were CD45RO-negative and were positively selected for CCR7, with terminally differentiated effector memory CD45RA+ cells excluded. Method: immunoSEQ multiplex PCR; TCRdb's copy keeps in-frame clones and lacks some. The data contain about 2.2 million clones, around 95% of them seen just once; the ten biggest clones take up about 1.6%. The sequencing input was naive CD8+ T cells from PBMCs. These receptor sequences come from a man between 18 and 35 years old in good health. Some clones in this sample may be carry-over from other donors' samples.

V gene TRBV28 combines with J gene TRBJ2-6; D remains unclear. V lost 2 bases, J lost 4 bases, and 27 bases lay in between. Germline CDR1 MDHEN, CDR2 SYDVKM. This CDR3 region has 21 residues. CDR3 sequence reads: CASSLVRWQDAATLGANVLTF. Here the CDR3 DNA reads TGTGCCAGCAGTTTAGTCCGATGGCAAGATGCGGCCACTTTAGGGGCCAACGTCCTGACTTTC.

The chain links TRBV7-6 to TRBJ2-7, with no clear D. This CDR3 region has 14 residues. Trimming shortened V by 1 base and J by 5 bases, and 12 bases separated the two germline ends. CDR1 and CDR2 from the germline V gene are SGHVS and FNYEAQ. The CDR3 region is CASSLEIRAHEQYF. In DNA form, the CDR3 reads TGTGCCAGCAGCTTAGAGATAAGGGCCCACGAGCAGTACTTC.

In regard to this clone: Other DNA variants within this sample encode the same CDR3. The genes are TRBV5-1 and TRBJ2-1; a possible D gene is TRBD1 (6 bases). V was clipped by 4 bases and J by 4 bases, with 15 bases between them. CDR3 size: 15 residues. Per the germline V gene, CDR1 is SGHRS and CDR2 is YFSETQ. The DNA for the CDR3 is TGCGCCAGCAGCCTTGACAGGACATCATACAATGAGCAGTTCTTC. This codes for CASSLDRTSYNEQFF.

The J gene is TRBJ2-7, the V gene TRBV19; D not certain. CDR1 and CDR2 (germline): LNHDA, SQIVND (reference sequence). V lost 3 bases and J 1 base, leaving 7 bases between the germline ends. The CDR3 spans 13 residues. CDR3: CASSMTVSYEQYF. Written as DNA, the CDR3 is TGTGCCAGTAGTATGACCGTTTCCTACGAGCAGTACTTC.

This clone was observed a few times. Other DNA sequences in the same sample also yield this CDR3. The J gene is TRBJ2-7, the V gene TRBV27, with D possibly being TRBD1 (6 bases). The V and J ends lost 5 bases and 1 base respectively, with 9 bases between them. The germline V gene encodes CDR1 MNHEY and CDR2 SMNVEV (reference sequence). The CDR3 is 13 amino acids. DNA for the CDR3: TGTGCCAGCAGTCACGGACAGTCCTACGAGCAGTACTTC. This encodes CASSHGQSYEQYF.

On this clone itself: Other DNA sequences within the sample encode an identical CDR3. The chain is built from TRBV10-3 and TRBJ2-7; 12 bases map to TRBD2. Germline V gene data show CDR1 as ENHRY and CDR2 as SYGVKD. The CDR3 runs 15 residues. After removal of 2 bases from V and 4 bases from J, the junction contained 3 bases not matched to a gene. This chain's CDR3 is CAISEPGLAGYEQYF. The CDR3, as DNA: TGTGCCATCAGTGAGCCCGGACTAGCGGGGTACGAGCAGTACTTC.

This chain joins TRBV28 and TRBJ2-1, with D possibly matching TRBD2 (6 bases). The V gene lost 5 bases and the J gene lost 4 bases, with 12 bases spanning the gap. CDR3 length: 14 amino acids. CDR1 is MDHEN, CDR2 SYDVKM, per germline. CDR3 nucleotides: TGTGCCAGCAGTCCAATAGCGGAGTACAATGAGCAGTTCTTC. Residues: CASSPIAEYNEQFF.

The chain recombines TRBV15 with TRBJ2-4; D is ambiguous. V lost 1 base to trimming and J lost 1 base, with 11 bases between them. There are 16 residues in the CDR3. Germline CDR1 and CDR2: LNHNV and YYDKDF (reference sequence). The CDR3 DNA follows: TGTGCCACCAGCAGAGTCCGGGTCCAGGCCAAAAACATTCAGTACTTC. Its translation is CATSRVRVQAKNIQYF.

The chain has TRBV27 and TRBJ1-4; possible D gene TRBD1, 5 bases. The CDR3 contains 18 residues. V gave up 3 bases and J gave up 3 bases, with 20 bases separating them. Germline loops: CDR1 MNHEY, CDR2 SMNVEV (reference sequence). The CDR3 sequence: CASSFHPLGTSANEKLFF. DNA of the CDR3: TGTGCCAGCAGTTTTCACCCACTCGGGACTTCGGCTAATGAAAAACTGTTTTTT.

The CDR3 sequence: CASRGEADTQYF. The DNA for the CDR3 is TGTGCCAGCAGGGGGGAAGCGGATACGCAGTATTTT. V is TRBV9 and J is TRBJ2-3; D assignment may be TRBD1 or TRBD2 (5 bases each). CDR3 length equals 12 residues. Trimming removed 5 bases from V and 6 bases from J, with 10 bases in between. Germline-derived CDR1 and CDR2 are SGDLS and YYNGEE.

This chain joins TRBV9 and TRBJ2-7, with 9 bases lining up with TRBD1. V lost 4 bases to trimming and J lost 3 bases; unmatched junction nucleotides: 5. This CDR3 contains 14 residues. Germline V gene data show CDR1 as SGDLS and CDR2 as YYNGEE. CDR3 in DNA: TGTGCCAGCAGCCTCGGGACAGGGTTCTACGAGCAGTACTTC. Translating it yields CASSLGTGFYEQYF. Complete variable domain (other parts from reference TRBV9 and TRBJ2-7): DSGVTQTPKHLITATGQRVTLRCSPRSGDLSVYWYQQSLDQGLQFLIQYYNGEERAKGNILERFSAQQFPDLHSELNLSSLELGDSALYFCASSLGTGFYEQYFGPGTRLTVT.

This chain's CDR3 is CASSPSGTSGRLSTDTQYF. The CDR3 DNA sequence: TGTGCCAGCAGCCCCAGCGGGACTAGCGGGAGGCTGAGCACAGATACGCAGTATTTT. This chain links TRBV7-9 with TRBJ2-3; 15 bases are a match to TRBD2. The CDR3 covers 19 residues. The germline CDR1 and CDR2 sequences are SEHNR and FQNEAQ (reference sequence). The V segment lost 5 bases and the J segment 0 bases; nucleotides outside the gene matches: 9.

The chain uses TRBV28 and TRBJ1-2; no clear D. Looked up from germline, CDR1 is MDHEN and CDR2 is SYDVKM. CDR3 length: 15 residues. V was cut by 4 bases and J by 7 bases, with 19 bases left in between. The CDR3 spells CASSSDHTYVVGYTF. The CDR3 DNA follows: TGTGCCAGCAGTTCAGATCACACCTACGTTGTTGGCTACACCTTC.

This chain links TRBV12-5 with TRBJ2-1, with TRBD1 as a possible D gene (5 bases). The germline V gene has CDR1 LGHNT and CDR2 FRNRAP. There are 13 residues in the CDR3. Trimming pared 7 bases from V and 9 bases from J, leaving 16 bases between. CDR3 residues: CASAPLYGAEQFF. DNA of the CDR3: TGTGCTAGTGCCCCTTTGTATGGGGCTGAGCAGTTCTTC.

This chain connects TRBV9 to TRBJ1-2; 7 nucleotides match TRBD1. This CDR3 has 16 amino acids. J was trimmed by 2 bases and V by 2 bases; bases with no gene match: 9. Germline assignment: CDR1 SGDLS and CDR2 YYNGEE. DNA for the CDR3: TGTGCCAGCAGCGTGAGGGCTTCACAGGGGAACTATGGCTACACCTTC. Translating gives CASSVRASQGNYGYTF.

V and J are TRBV10-3 and TRBJ2-5; D gene ambiguous. CDR1 and CDR2 from the germline V gene are ENHRY and SYGVKD. V gave up 0 bases and J gave up 0 bases, with 5 bases separating them. The CDR3 length is 14 residues. The CDR3 is CAISESVNQETQYF. CDR3 nucleotide sequence: TGTGCCATCAGTGAGTCGGTAAACCAAGAGACCCAGTACTTC.